Presented here are 15 T cell receptor beta chains from one specimen sequenced in a study of CD8+ T cells in alopecia areata. RNA was extracted and reverse transcribed into cDNA as the sequencing template. Produced via immunoSEQ multiplex PCR; TCRdb's table is partial and in-frame only. Here the sample spans 200,000 to 250,000 clones, approximately 52% being singletons. The specimen comprised CD4+ T cells sorted from blood, sampled at week 0. The receptor source for this set is a human donor with alopecia areata.

The V gene is TRBV6-5, the J gene TRBJ1-1; no firm D call. V lost 0 bases, J lost 3 bases, and 5 bases lay in between. Germline V lookup: CDR1 MNHEY, CDR2 SVGAGI. The CDR3 length is 13 residues. CDR3 in amino acids: CASSYSRDTEAFF. The DNA of the CDR3 is TGTGCCAGCAGTTACTCGCGGGACACTGAAGCTTTCTTT.

The sample holds a few counts of this clone. CDR3 nucleotides: TGTGCCTGGGGCTGGGGTACGGCTTTCTTT. Amino acids: CAWGWGTAFF. The rearrangement uses TRBV30 and TRBJ1-1; the D is unclear. Germline V gene sequence: CDR1 GTSNPN, CDR2 SVGIG (reference sequence). Trimming took 5 bases from V and 11 from J, leaving 12 bases between them. The CDR3 extends over 10 amino acids.

The rearrangement uses TRBV15 and TRBJ2-5, with D possibly matching TRBD2 (7 bases). The CDR3 has 15 amino acids. V lost 3 bases, J lost 0 bases, and 11 bases lay in between. CDR1 LNHNV and CDR2 YYDKDF come from the germline V gene (reference sequence). CDR3 in DNA: TGTGCCACCAGCAGGACGGGGGGCTACCAAGAGACCCAGTACTTC. It encodes CATSRTGGYQETQYF.

The V and J genes are TRBV7-9 and TRBJ2-7, with TRBD2 matching over 10 bases. The CDR3 has 13 amino acids. With 3 bases clipped from V and 9 bases from J, the junction kept 5 bases outside the gene matches. The germline gives CDR1 SEHNR, CDR2 FQNEAQ (reference sequence). Written as DNA, the CDR3 is TGTGCCAGCAGCTTTAGACTAGCGGGCAGGCAGTACTTC. This sequence encodes CASSFRLAGRQYF.

The table lists this clone with a few counts. The genes are TRBV30 and TRBJ1-5, with 9 bases that match TRBD1. Germline V gives CDR1 GTSNPN, CDR2 SVGIG (reference sequence). The J segment lost 3 bases and the V segment lost 1 base, leaving 4 bases of the junction unmatched. The CDR3 runs to 15 residues. The CDR3 DNA reads TGTGCCTGGAGTGGGGGACAGGGCCCCAATCAGCCCCAGCATTTT. It encodes CAWSGGQGPNQPQHF.

The J gene is TRBJ1-2, the V gene TRBV6-5; no firm D call. V shed 2 bases and J shed 4 bases, with 8 bases lying between them. The CDR3 spans 13 residues. The germline CDR1 and CDR2 sequences are MNHEY and SVGAGI. This CDR3 reads CASSYLRTYGYTF. Written as DNA, the CDR3 is TGTGCCAGCAGTTACCTACGGACCTATGGCTACACCTTC.

This clone was observed a handful of times. The V gene is TRBV11-2, the J gene TRBJ2-4; 10 bases agree with TRBD2. V gave up 5 bases and J gave up 1 base; unmatched junction bases: 2. The CDR3 length is 15 residues. CDR1 is SGHAT, CDR2 FQNNGV, per germline. The DNA for the CDR3 is TGTGCCAGCAGCAGGACTAGCGGCGCCAAAAACATTCAGTACTTC. The encoded protein is CASSRTSGAKNIQYF.

This clone was counted between two and nine times. This sequence joins TRBV14 and TRBJ1-2, with D uncertain. The CDR3 has 12 residues. The V gene's germline CDR1 is SGHDN and CDR2 FVKESK. V gave up 5 bases and J gave up 2 bases, with 6 bases separating them. The CDR3 sequence is CASSEQNYGYTF. The CDR3 nucleotides read TGTGCCAGCAGCGAACAGAACTATGGCTACACCTTC.

This rearrangement joins TRBV5-6 to TRBJ1-3, with TRBD1 matching over 8 bases. Germline V gene data show CDR1 as SGHDT and CDR2 as YYEEEE. V was pared by 4 bases and J by 3 bases, with 12 bases of the junction left unmatched. The CDR3 spans 17 residues. In nucleotides, the CDR3 is TGTGCCAGCAGCAAGCGGACAGGGCGCTTGTTTGGAAACACCATATATTTT. Protein: CASSKRTGRLFGNTIYF.

The table lists this clone with a few counts. The V call is TRBV5-1, the J call TRBJ2-2, with 7 bases fitting TRBD1. The CDR3 contains 15 residues. The trim removed 4 bases at V and 6 bases at J, leaving 9 bases unmatched. Per germline, CDR1 SGHRS and CDR2 YFSETQ. The CDR3: CASSTGTDGAGELFF. The CDR3 nucleotides are TGCGCCAGCAGCACCGGGACAGACGGTGCCGGGGAGCTGTTTTTT. Based on the CDR3 plus reference TRBV5-1 and TRBJ2-2, the full variable domain is KAGVTQTPRYLIKTRGQQVTLSCSPISGHRSVSWYQQTPGQGLQFLFEYFSETQRNKGNFPGRFSGRQFSNSRSEMNVSTLELGDSALYLCASSTGTDGAGELFFGEGSRLTVL.

Only one count was recorded for this clone. The V call is TRBV5-6, the J call TRBJ1-2, with D possibly being TRBD1 (5 bases). Deletions cut 5 bases from V and 5 bases from J, with 10 bases between. The germline V gene encodes CDR1 SGHDT and CDR2 YYEEEE. The CDR3 length is 12 residues. This CDR3 reads CASSISGYGYTF. The DNA of the CDR3 is TGTGCCAGCAGTATCTCAGGGTATGGCTACACCTTC.

The CDR3 sequence is CASSDRGITDTQYF. CDR3 nucleotides: TGTGCCAGCAGTGACAGGGGGATTACAGATACGCAGTATTTT. The V and J genes are TRBV6-1 and TRBJ2-3; 7 positions agree with TRBD1. The CDR3 spans 14 residues. From germline, CDR1 is MNHNS and CDR2 SASEGT. V lost 3 bases and J lost 3; bases outside the gene matches: 3.

The sample holds many counts of this clone. This chain joins TRBV7-2 and TRBJ2-7; TRBD2 agrees at 11 bases. After removal of 3 bases from V and 0 bases from J, the junction contained 4 bases not matched to a gene. This CDR3 spans 16 amino acids. Germline loops: CDR1 SGHTA, CDR2 FQGNSA. In DNA form, the CDR3 reads TGTGCCAGCAGCTTGTTTGGGACTAGCGGCTCCTACGAGCAGTACTTC. Translating gives CASSLFGTSGSYEQYF.

The chain joins TRBV30 to TRBJ2-2, with D perhaps assigned TRBD1 or TRBD2 (5 bases each). The ends were cut back, 1 base at V and 6 bases at J, with 9 bases in the middle. CDR3 length: 13 amino acids. Germline CDR1 GTSNPN, CDR2 SVGIG (reference sequence). The DNA of the CDR3 is TGTGCCTGGAGTGGGGGGTCCCCCGGGGAGCTGTTTTTT. Protein sequence: CAWSGGSPGELFF.

This clone was counted a few times. The chain carries TRBV9 and TRBJ2-7; D assignment may be TRBD1 or TRBD2 (5 bases each). The CDR3 covers 15 residues. Looked up from germline, CDR1 is SGDLS and CDR2 is YYNGEE. Trimming left V 4 bases short and J 3 bases short, with 17 bases between. CDR3 residues: CASSTGPLGYYEQYF. CDR3 nucleotide sequence: TGTGCCAGCAGCACGGGACCACTGGGCTACTACGAGCAGTACTTC. Full variable domain (outside the CDR3, taken from reference TRBV9 and TRBJ2-7): DSGVTQTPKHLITATGQRVTLRCSPRSGDLSVYWYQQSLDQGLQFLIQYYNGEERAKGNILERFSAQQFPDLHSELNLSSLELGDSALYFCASSTGPLGYYEQYFGPGTRLTVT.